This is a list of T cell receptor beta chains from one sample in a study of control samples from healthy donors and cancer patients. TCRdb keeps only in-frame clones here, not all; method: immunoSEQ multiplex PCR. The sample contains about 51,000 clones, approximately 80% of which appear only once. The specimen sequenced was blood. These TCRs come from a man between 65 and 85 years old in good health. Both conserved end residues are part of each CDR3. D genes are given only for firm matches. The size field is filled for only some rows; it gives once, few, many or a size class.

size | J | D | V | CDR3 | DNA
NA | TRBJ2-7 | TRBD2 | TRBV6-5 | CASSQREWYEQYF | TGTGCCAGCAGTCAGCGGGAGTGGTACGAGCAGTACTTC
NA | TRBJ2-7 | NA | TRBV3-1/TRBV3-2 | CASSHGGGEQYF | TGTGCCAGCAGCCATGGAGGCGGCGAGCAGTACTTC
NA | TRBJ1-2 | TRBD1 | TRBV10-3 | CANSKDRGNYGYTF | TGTGCCAATTCGAAGGACAGGGGTAACTATGGCTACACCTTC
NA | TRBJ2-3 | NA | TRBV3-1/TRBV3-2 | CASSQDPGPDTQYF | TGTGCCAGCAGCCAAGACCCAGGGCCAGATACGCAGTATTTT
NA | TRBJ1-2 | NA | TRBV5-1 | CASSSDGWGSGYTF | TGCGCCAGCAGCTCGGACGGGTGGGGGAGTGGCTACACCTTC
once | TRBJ2-7 | TRBD2 | TRBV18 | CASSSLAGEQYF | TGTGCCAGCTCATCCTTAGCGGGGGAGCAGTACTTC
NA | TRBJ2-2 | NA | TRBV2 | CASSEWGSGELFF | TGTGCCAGCAGTGAATGGGGTTCCGGGGAGCTGTTTTTT
once | TRBJ2-7 | NA | TRBV18 | CASSRGLGGEQYF | TGTGCCAGCTCAAGGGGGTTGGGAGGCGAGCAGTACTTC
NA | TRBJ2-5 | NA | TRBV9 | CASSLPSSETQYF | TGTGCCAGCAGCCTTCCCTCGTCGGAGACCCAGTACTTC
NA | TRBJ2-3 | NA | TRBV5-1 | CASSFAGDTQYF | TGCGCCAGCAGCTTTGCAGGGGATACGCAGTATTTT
NA | TRBJ2-4 | TRBD1 | TRBV30 | CAWSGGTALAKNIQYF | TGTGCCTGGAGTGGGGGGACAGCGCTAGCCAAAAACATTCAGTACTTC
NA | TRBJ2-1 | TRBD2 | TRBV5-1 | CASSFGLAGSYNEQFF | TGCGCCAGCAGCTTTGGACTAGCGGGCTCCTACAATGAGCAGTTCTTC
NA | TRBJ1-1 | TRBD1 | TRBV30 | CAWSVPGRGSNTEAFF | TGTGCCTGGAGTGTACCAGGCAGGGGGTCCAACACTGAAGCTTTCTTT
NA | TRBJ2-1 | TRBD1 | TRBV12-3/TRBV12-4 | CASSLLRQGEEFF | TGTGCCAGCAGTTTACTCCGACAGGGAGAGGAGTTCTTC